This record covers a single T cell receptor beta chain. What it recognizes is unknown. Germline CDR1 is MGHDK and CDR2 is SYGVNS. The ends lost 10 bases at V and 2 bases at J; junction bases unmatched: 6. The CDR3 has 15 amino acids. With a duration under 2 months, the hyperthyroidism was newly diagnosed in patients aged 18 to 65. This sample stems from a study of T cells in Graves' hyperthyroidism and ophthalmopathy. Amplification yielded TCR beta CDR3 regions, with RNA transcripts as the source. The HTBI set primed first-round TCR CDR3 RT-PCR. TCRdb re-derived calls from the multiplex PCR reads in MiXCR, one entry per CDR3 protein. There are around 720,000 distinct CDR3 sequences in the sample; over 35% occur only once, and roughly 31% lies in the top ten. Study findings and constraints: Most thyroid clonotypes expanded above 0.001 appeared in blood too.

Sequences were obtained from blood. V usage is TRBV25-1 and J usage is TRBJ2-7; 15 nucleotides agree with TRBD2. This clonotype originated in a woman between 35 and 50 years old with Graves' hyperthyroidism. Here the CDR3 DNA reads TGTGCCACCAGGACTAGCGGGGGGGCGGCCTACGAGCAGTACTTC. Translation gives CATRTSGGAAYEQYF.